The clone carrying this T cell receptor beta chain occurred a few times. No antigen is known for it. This record belongs to a study of cytomegalovirus exposure and HLA in healthy donors. The overall study: Most genotyped donors, 65% to 85% of 398, had Caucasian-associated genetic ancestry. Notes on the study in general: Later on, an analysis tied roughly 17,000 TCR beta sequences to HLA alleles at 0.05 false discovery rate.

V gave up 4 bases and J gave up 1 base; unmatched junction bases: 7. CDR3 length: 16 amino acids. Germline V gene lookup returns CDR1 MNHNS and CDR2 SASEGT. The PCR was carried out with 60 Vbeta primers and 13 Jbeta primers. Measured with immunoSEQ multiplex PCR; TCRdb has only the in-frame clones, and not every one. Among about 150,000 clones listed, around 80% were seen once. Sequenced: PBMCs. This TCR was recovered from a woman aged 40 to 50 in good health and CMV-seropositive. The V gene is TRBV6-1, the J gene TRBJ2-1; 7 bases fit TRBD2. The CDR3 DNA reads TGTGCCAGCAGTGGTAATGGGGGAGGGTCCTACAATGAGCAGTTCTTC. As protein: CASSGNGGGSYNEQFF.